The 21 T cell receptor beta chains below all came from one sample that was sequenced in a study of shared clonotypes between healthy human individuals. Libraries were prepared by immunoSEQ multiplex PCR; TCRdb keeps only in-frame clonotypes and omits some of them. The sample contains roughly 810,000 clones, 90% to 97% of which appear only once. Positive CCR7 selection of CD45RO-negative cells yielded the naive CD8 cells, and terminally differentiated effector memory CD45RA+ cells were excluded. What was sequenced was naive CD8+ T cells sorted from blood. These receptors were taken from a man younger than 40 in good health.

This chain links TRBV29-1 with TRBJ2-7; possible D gene TRBD2, 5 bases. V gave up 6 bases and J gave up 6 bases, with 12 bases separating them. The CDR3 has 11 residues. The germline gives CDR1 SQVTM, CDR2 ANQGSEA. The CDR3 DNA reads TGCAGCGTCCTCTTACTAGGCGAGCAGTACTTC. It yields the protein CSVLLLGEQYF.

J is TRBJ1-5 and V is TRBV4-1; D call uncertain. CDR1 and CDR2 from the germline V gene are MGHRA and YSYEKL. V was shortened by 0 bases and J by 7 bases, with 16 bases between the two germline ends. The CDR3 is 16 amino acids. The CDR3 loop reads CASSQEDGSLGQPQHF. The CDR3 DNA is TGCGCCAGCAGCCAAGAGGACGGGAGTTTGGGGCAGCCCCAGCATTTT.

A remark on this clone: Germline is not matched at one junction end, which may reflect a read error. The gene calls are TRBV5-1 and TRBJ2-2, with 7 bases fitting TRBD1. The length of the CDR3 is 17 residues. CDR1 and CDR2 from the germline V gene are SGHRS and YFSETQ. CDR3 protein: CASRLDRRTELTGELFF. CDR3 bases: TGCGCCAGCAGATTGGACAGGCGGACCGAACTCACCGGGGAGCTGTTTTTT. Looking up the rest from reference TRBV5-1 and TRBJ2-2 gives the full variable domain: KAGVTQTPRYLIKTRGQQVTLSCSPISGHRSVSWYQQTPGQGLQFLFEYFSETQRNKGNFPGRFSGRQFSNSRSEMNVSTLELGDSALYLCASRLDRRTELTGELFFGEGSRLTVL.

The chain combines TRBV10-3 with TRBJ2-3; TRBD1 or TRBD2 may be the D gene (6 bases each). The length of the CDR3 is 15 residues. From germline, CDR1 is ENHRY and CDR2 SYGVKD. V was shortened by 4 bases and J by 2 bases, with 13 bases between the two germline ends. In nucleotides, the CDR3 is TGTGCCATCAGTGGTAAAGGGGGGATCACAGATACGCAGTATTTT. Translating it yields CAISGKGGITDTQYF.

The genes are TRBV9 and TRBJ2-1; 11 bases map to TRBD2. V trimming: 4 bases; J trimming: 8 bases; junction bases outside the gene matches: 14. CDR1 and CDR2 from the germline V gene are SGDLS and YYNGEE. The CDR3 spans 17 residues. The CDR3 protein is CASSSPEGTSGAYEQFF. The CDR3 region has the DNA TGTGCCAGCAGCAGCCCCGAGGGGACTAGCGGCGCTTATGAGCAGTTCTTC.

This chain connects TRBV7-9 to TRBJ2-3; 8 bases are shared with TRBD1. From germline, CDR1 is SEHNR and CDR2 FQNEAQ (reference sequence). Trimming at V came to 5 bases and at J to 6 bases, leaving 16 bases not matched to a gene. The CDR3 is 17 residues long. The CDR3 protein is CASSPQGAGVGSDTQYF. The CDR3 DNA reads TGTGCCAGCAGCCCCCAGGGGGCGGGCGTGGGTTCGGATACGCAGTATTTT. The full variable domain, rest sourced from reference TRBV7-9 and TRBJ2-3, is DTGVSQNPRHKITKRGQNVTFRCDPISEHNRLYWYRQTLGQGPEFLTYFQNEAQLEKSRLLSDRFSAERPKGSFSTLEIQRTEQGDSAMYLCASSPQGAGVGSDTQYFGPGTRLTVL.

The genes are TRBV7-6 and TRBJ2-1; D may be TRBD1 (6 bases). In germline, CDR1 is SGHVS, CDR2 FNYEAQ. V dropped 5 bases and J dropped 7 bases, with 15 bases sitting between them. The CDR3 spans 14 residues. For the CDR3, the DNA is TGTGCCAGCAGCGGGGTTCGGGACACAAATGAGCAGTTCTTC. It specifies CASSGVRDTNEQFF. Full variable domain (outside the CDR3, taken from reference TRBV7-6 and TRBJ2-1): GAGVSQSPRYKVTKRGQDVALRCDPISGHVSLYWYRQALGQGPEFLTYFNYEAQQDKSGLPNDRFSAERPEGSISTLTIQRTEQRDSAMYRCASSGVRDTNEQFFGPGTRLTVL.

The rearrangement links TRBV29-1 to TRBJ2-3, with 7 bases lining up with TRBD1. After removal of 6 bases from V and 6 bases from J, the junction contained 21 bases not matched to a gene. CDR3 size: 17 residues. Germline CDR1 reads SQVTM; CDR2 reads ANQGSEA. The chain's CDR3 is CSVKIRQGGTQQDTQYF. Written as DNA, the CDR3 is TGCAGCGTGAAAATTCGACAGGGCGGAACACAACAGGATACGCAGTATTTT.

The J gene is TRBJ1-5, the V gene TRBV7-9, with D hard to call. This CDR3 is built from 12 residues. Trimming left V 6 bases short and J 5 bases short, with 8 bases between. Germline V gene sequence: CDR1 SEHNR, CDR2 FQNEAQ (reference sequence). For the CDR3, the DNA is TGTGCCAGCAGTCAGCAGGATCAGCCCCAGCATTTT. Translated: CASSQQDQPQHF.

The rearrangement uses TRBV7-2 and TRBJ2-2; 9 bases fit TRBD1. From germline, CDR1 is SGHTA and CDR2 FQGNSA. The J segment lost 5 bases and the V segment lost 5 bases, leaving 15 bases of the junction unmatched. This CDR3 is 18 amino acids long. In DNA, the CDR3 is TGTGCCAGCAGCCTCCCACGAACAGGGGGCGTTCATACCGGGGAGCTGTTTTTT. The encoded protein is CASSLPRTGGVHTGELFF.

This clone was found a few times. Other DNA sequences in the sample encode the same CDR3. The chain is built from TRBV9 and TRBJ2-2, with D uncertain. The V end lost 1 base, the J end lost 2 bases, and 0 bases lay between the germline ends. Germline V gene sequence: CDR1 SGDLS, CDR2 YYNGEE. The CDR3 runs to 12 residues. CDR3 nucleotide sequence: TGTGCCAGCAGCGTAAACACCGGGGAGCTGTTTTTT. Amino acids: CASSVNTGELFF.

The J gene is TRBJ2-2, the V gene TRBV6-1; a possible D gene is TRBD2 (6 bases). Trimming cost V 10 bases and J 6 bases, with 6 bases left between them. This CDR3 has 10 residues. Germline V lookup: CDR1 MNHNS, CDR2 SASEGT. The CDR3 sequence is CATGAGELFF. The CDR3 region has the DNA TGTGCCACGGGAGCCGGGGAGCTGTTTTTT.

This clone was observed once. The CDR3 nucleotides are TGTGCCAGCAGCATCGGGGTGCCCTACAATGAGCAGTTCTTC. Translating gives CASSIGVPYNEQFF. This sequence joins TRBV7-2 and TRBJ2-1; a weak D match, TRBD2 (5 bases). The CDR3 has 14 amino acids. Germline CDR1 and CDR2: SGHTA and FQGNSA. Trimming removed 5 bases from V and 2 bases from J, with 10 bases in between.

The gene calls are TRBV5-1 and TRBJ1-2, with D unresolved. This CDR3 is 14 amino acids long. The V and J ends lost 3 bases and 3 bases respectively, with 12 bases between them. Germline CDR1 SGHRS, CDR2 YFSETQ. The CDR3 sequence is CASSSLGADYGYTF. The CDR3 bases are TGCGCCAGCAGCTCTCTGGGCGCGGACTATGGCTACACCTTC. Variable domain in full (rest from reference TRBV5-1 and TRBJ1-2): KAGVTQTPRYLIKTRGQQVTLSCSPISGHRSVSWYQQTPGQGLQFLFEYFSETQRNKGNFPGRFSGRQFSNSRSEMNVSTLELGDSALYLCASSSLGADYGYTFGSGTRLTVV.

On this clone: Other DNA sequences of this sample code for an identical CDR3. J is TRBJ2-7 and V is TRBV27; D perhaps matches TRBD1 (7 bases). The CDR3 has 15 amino acids. CDR1 is MNHEY and CDR2 is SMNVEV in the germline V gene (reference sequence). V lost 5 bases and J 2 bases, leaving 16 bases between the germline ends. The CDR3 loop is CASSLRGVGTYEQYF. The CDR3 nucleotides are TGTGCCAGCAGTCTCAGGGGGGTTGGGACCTACGAGCAGTACTTC.

The chain combines TRBV5-6 with TRBJ2-3, with 15 nucleotides matching TRBD2. The CDR3 covers 18 residues. J lost 0 bases, V lost 3 bases, and 5 bases had no gene match. CDR1 and CDR2 from the germline V gene are SGHDT and YYEEEE. In nucleotides, the CDR3 is TGTGCCAGCAGCTCGGGACTAGCGGGAGGACATAGCACAGATACGCAGTATTTT. Its protein is CASSSGLAGGHSTDTQYF.

This CDR3 reads CATAPPLRTDTQYF. The CDR3 nucleotides are TGTGCCACGGCACCCCCACTTCGGACAGATACGCAGTATTTT. The V call is TRBV7-9, the J call TRBJ2-3; D ambiguous. CDR1 is SEHNR and CDR2 is FQNEAQ in the germline V gene (reference sequence). CDR3 length: 14 amino acids. The ends were cut back, 10 bases at V and 3 bases at J, with 17 bases in the middle.

The chain couples TRBV7-9 to TRBJ2-7; 7 bases match TRBD1. V trimming: 8 bases; J trimming: 0 bases; junction bases outside the gene matches: 4. Germline assignment: CDR1 SEHNR and CDR2 FQNEAQ (reference sequence). The CDR3 consists of 13 residues. CDR3 region: CASLGQPSYEQYF. The CDR3 DNA reads TGTGCCAGCTTGGGACAGCCCTCCTACGAGCAGTACTTC.

This chain uses TRBV27 with TRBJ2-7; either TRBD1 or TRBD2 may fit D (5 bases each). There are 13 residues in the CDR3. V lost 8 bases and J lost 2, with 13 bases in between. CDR1 and CDR2 (germline): MNHEY, SMNVEV (reference sequence). CDR3: CASGSGAPYEQYF. For the CDR3, the DNA is TGTGCCAGCGGTTCCGGGGCCCCCTACGAGCAGTACTTC.

This clone has a handful of counts. The CDR3 spells CASSLGLGGGQPQHF. In nucleotides, the CDR3 is TGTGCCAGCAGTTTGGGACTAGGGGGAGGTCAGCCCCAGCATTTT. The J gene is TRBJ1-5, the V gene TRBV27; the D gene is possibly TRBD1 (6 bases). Germline lookup yields CDR1 MNHEY and CDR2 SMNVEV (reference sequence). V was clipped by 3 bases and J by 6 bases, with 15 bases between them. The CDR3 extends over 15 amino acids.

The rearrangement links TRBV7-8 to TRBJ1-1; D is undetermined. The CDR3 totals 13 residues. Per germline, CDR1 SGHVS and CDR2 FQNEAQ. V was shortened by 2 bases and J by 4 bases, with 8 bases between the two germline ends. In nucleotides, the CDR3 is TGTGCCAGCAGCTTATCCGCTTTCACTGAAGCTTTCTTT. Translating it yields CASSLSAFTEAFF.